Below are 29 T cell receptor beta chains sequenced from a single sample in a study of T cell responses to AZD1222 COVID-19 vaccine. Sequenced by immunoSEQ multiplex PCR; TCRdb stores in-frame clones only, minus some. The table records 150,000 to 200,000 clones, around 92% of them present only once. The source was peripheral blood, collected on day 0 of AZD1222 vaccination. Receptors originate from an adult in good health.

The chain has TRBV3-1 (or the pseudogene TRBV3-2) and TRBJ2-7; tentatively, D is TRBD1 or TRBD2 (5 bases each). Looked up from germline, CDR1 is LGHDT and CDR2 is YNNKEL (reference sequence). V lost 2 bases and J 7 bases, leaving 12 bases between the germline ends. This CDR3 has 13 residues. As DNA, the CDR3 is TGTGCCAGCAGCCAACCAGGGCTAGCTGAGCAGTACTTC. It encodes CASSQPGLAEQYF.

The gene calls are TRBV27 and TRBJ1-2; D remains unclear. Trimming removed 5 bases at V and 0 bases at J, with 4 bases between. CDR1 MNHEY and CDR2 SMNVEV come from the germline V gene (reference sequence). The CDR3 consists of 12 residues. CDR3 loop: CASSTANYGYTF. As DNA, the CDR3 is TGTGCCAGCAGTACAGCTAACTATGGCTACACCTTC.

This clone was detected once. The V and J genes are TRBV10-2 and TRBJ2-3; the match to TRBD2 covers 12 bases. V gave up 2 bases and J gave up 6 bases; unmatched junction bases: 9. CDR1 is WSHSY and CDR2 is SAAADI in the germline V gene. The CDR3 consists of 17 residues. DNA of the CDR3: TGCGCCAGCAGTGAGGGACTAGCGGGACCCGGCGGGGATACGCAGTATTTT. Its translation is CASSEGLAGPGGDTQYF.

The V and J genes are TRBV5-4 and TRBJ1-2; no firm D call. Germline loops: CDR1 SGHNT, CDR2 YYREEE (reference sequence). The CDR3 is made up of 15 amino acids. Trimming left V 4 bases short and J 1 base short, with 14 bases between. CDR3 region: CASSRPGEGNYGYTF. As DNA, the CDR3 is TGTGCCAGCAGCCGTCCTGGGGAGGGTAACTATGGCTACACCTTC.

V gene TRBV6-2 or TRBV6-3 combines with J gene TRBJ2-7; 10 nucleotides agree with TRBD2. The trim removed 5 bases at V and 1 base at J, leaving 8 bases unmatched. CDR3 length: 16 amino acids. Germline CDR1 MNHEY, CDR2 SVGEGT. CDR3: CASSAALAGPSYEQYF. The DNA for the CDR3 is TGTGCCAGCAGTGCCGCACTAGCGGGGCCTTCCTACGAGCAGTACTTC.

Concerning this clone itself: Other DNA sequences in the same sample also yield this CDR3. The V and J genes are TRBV28 and TRBJ2-7; D not resolved. This CDR3 region has 12 residues. V was shortened by 2 bases and J by 3 bases, with 5 bases between the two germline ends. Germline CDR1 is MDHEN and CDR2 is SYDVKM. The CDR3 coding sequence is TGTGCCAGCAGTTTACTCTACTACGAGCAGTACTTC. This translates into CASSLLYYEQYF.

CDR3 in amino acids: CASSEPYPRNEQFF. The CDR3 nucleotides are TGTGCCAGCAGTGAGCCGTATCCCCGCAATGAGCAGTTCTTC. The gene calls are TRBV6-1 and TRBJ2-1; no clear D. The CDR3 length is 14 residues. The germline V gene has CDR1 MNHNS and CDR2 SASEGT. Trimming took 3 bases from V and 6 from J, leaving 12 bases between them.

V is TRBV30 and J is TRBJ1-3, with D hard to call. This CDR3 has 15 amino acids. Germline V gene lookup returns CDR1 GTSNPN and CDR2 SVGIG (reference sequence). Trimming pared 8 bases from V and 0 bases from J, leaving 17 bases between. CDR3 sequence reads: CARSNDFSSGNTIYF. In DNA, the CDR3 is TGTGCCCGCAGCAACGACTTCAGCTCTGGAAACACCATATATTTT.

The chain joins TRBV7-6 to TRBJ2-7; 9 nucleotides agree with TRBD1. CDR1 SGHVS and CDR2 FNYEAQ come from the germline V gene. With V trimmed by 5 bases and J by 4 bases, 12 bases remained unmatched. This CDR3 has 16 amino acids. The chain's CDR3 is CASSRTTGGLSYEQYF. CDR3 bases: TGTGCCAGCAGCCGTACAACAGGGGGCCTTTCGTACGAGCAGTACTTC.

V is TRBV2 and J is TRBJ2-1, with D possibly TRBD2 on 5 matching bases. CDR1 SNHLY and CDR2 FYNNEI come from the germline V gene. The CDR3 totals 12 residues. Between the trimmed V and J ends, which lost 7 bases and 10 bases, there was a span of 14 bases. CDR3 bases: TGTGCCAGCAATCAAGGGAGTTTAGAGCAGTTCTTC. Its protein product is CASNQGSLEQFF.

This clone was counted a few times. The V call is TRBV2, the J call TRBJ1-1, with no clear D. The germline gives CDR1 SNHLY, CDR2 FYNNEI. Trimming took off 7 bases at V and 6 bases at J, with 9 bases between the two ends. The CDR3 contains 11 residues. DNA for the CDR3: TGTGCCAGCACCCTGCGCGCTGAAGCTTTCTTT. Translating gives CASTLRAEAFF.

A remark on this clone: A much larger clonotype is one base distant, so this may be a read error. This chain connects TRBV28 to TRBJ1-1; TRBD1 matches 10 bases. After removal of 4 bases from V and 4 bases from J, the junction contained 0 bases not matched to a gene. CDR3 length: 13 amino acids. Germline V gene data show CDR1 as MDHEN and CDR2 as SYDVKM. The CDR3 DNA reads as TGTGCCAGCAGTTGGACAGGGGGCACTGAAGCTTTCTTT. This sequence encodes CASSWTGGTEAFF.

The chain carries TRBV7-8 and TRBJ1-4, with 7 bases that match TRBD1. Germline V lookup: CDR1 SGHVS, CDR2 FQNEAQ. J gave up 6 bases and V 0 bases, and 16 bases lay outside the gene matches. The CDR3 consists of 19 residues. The CDR3 region is CASSLARIARTGKDEKLFF. The CDR3 DNA sequence: TGTGCCAGCAGCTTAGCCAGAATTGCCCGGACAGGAAAGGATGAAAAACTGTTTTTT.

CDR3 nucleotides: TGTGCCATCAGACCTAGCGGTCTTCGCACAGATACGCAGTATTTT. Amino acids: CAIRPSGLRTDTQYF. The chain uses TRBV10-3 and TRBJ2-3, with 7 bases that match TRBD2. This CDR3 comprises 15 residues. J lost 1 base, V lost 6 bases, and 7 bases had no gene match. Germline V gene data show CDR1 as ENHRY and CDR2 as SYGVKD.

The V and J genes are TRBV3-1 (or the pseudogene TRBV3-2) and TRBJ2-5, with 13 bases identical to TRBD2. The CDR3 is 16 amino acids. V lost 4 bases and J lost 5; bases outside the gene matches: 7. In germline, CDR1 is LGHDT, CDR2 YNNKEL (reference sequence). The CDR3 region has the DNA TGTGCCAGCAGCCCCGGACTAGCGGGAGAGATGGAGACCCAGTACTTC. Translated: CASSPGLAGEMETQYF.

The V gene is TRBV11-1, the J gene TRBJ1-2, with 7 nucleotides matching TRBD1. Losses at the gene ends were 3 bases for V and 7 bases for J; bases not matched to a gene: 8. The CDR3 has 14 residues. In germline, CDR1 is SGHAT, CDR2 FQDESV (reference sequence). Here the CDR3 reads CASSFNRGAVGYTF. CDR3 DNA sequence: TGTGCCAGCAGCTTCAACAGGGGAGCAGTTGGCTACACCTTC.

The V and J genes are TRBV5-4 and TRBJ2-2; the match to TRBD2 covers 13 bases. Germline-derived CDR1 and CDR2 are SGHNT and YYREEE (reference sequence). The trim removed 4 bases at V and 4 bases at J, leaving 10 bases unmatched. The CDR3 spans 18 residues. The CDR3 DNA follows: TGTGCCAGCAGCCCGCACCTACTAGCGGGAGGGAGCACCGGGGAGCTGTTTTTT. Protein product: CASSPHLLAGGSTGELFF.

The V call is TRBV28, the J call TRBJ2-7; 7 bases are a match to TRBD2. The J segment lost 7 bases and the V segment lost 3 bases, leaving 9 bases of the junction unmatched. Germline CDR1 is MDHEN and CDR2 is SYDVKM. The CDR3 has 14 amino acids. CDR3 in DNA: TGTGCCAGCAGTTTTGCTAGCGGTACGAAAGAGCAGTACTTC. Its protein is CASSFASGTKEQYF.

The genes are TRBV4-1 and TRBJ1-1; D remains ambiguous. Trimming removed 2 bases from V and 6 bases from J, with 16 bases in between. Germline lookup yields CDR1 MGHRA and CDR2 YSYEKL. The CDR3 is made up of 15 amino acids. The CDR3 DNA reads TGCGCCAGCAGCCAACCGACGGCCGAAGTGGCTGAAGCTTTCTTT. It translates to CASSQPTAEVAEAFF.

The chain carries TRBV9 and TRBJ2-2; no clear D. The CDR3 covers 14 residues. CDR1 SGDLS and CDR2 YYNGEE come from the germline V gene. The V end lost 0 bases, the J end lost 0 bases, and 3 bases lay between the germline ends. In DNA, the CDR3 is TGTGCCAGCAGCGTAGCGGCGAACACCGGGGAGCTGTTTTTT. Protein sequence: CASSVAANTGELFF.

This clone was seen only once. V usage is TRBV6-5 and J usage is TRBJ1-2, with D unclear. This CDR3 has 15 amino acids. Germline CDR1 is MNHEY and CDR2 is SVGAGI. The V end was cut by 2 bases, the J end by 5 bases, with 15 bases between. The DNA for the CDR3 is TGTGCCAGCAGTTACGGATTGGGAACAGCATATGGCTACACCTTC. Its translation is CASSYGLGTAYGYTF.

V is TRBV5-1 and J is TRBJ2-7; 9 bases fit TRBD1. Germline V gives CDR1 SGHRS, CDR2 YFSETQ. The J segment lost 7 bases and the V segment lost 0 bases, leaving 8 bases of the junction unmatched. The CDR3 is 15 amino acids. The CDR3 nucleotides read TGCGCCAGCAGCTTGGAGGGACAGGGATTGGGGGAGCAGTACTTC. It encodes CASSLEGQGLGEQYF.

In its sample, this clone was seen once. CDR3 region: CASSLPMTELNQPQHF. The DNA of the CDR3 is TGTGCCAGCAGTCTACCCATGACAGAACTTAATCAGCCCCAGCATTTT. The J gene is TRBJ1-5, the V gene TRBV28; D is possibly TRBD1 (5 bases). The CDR3 runs 16 residues. Trimming shortened V by 5 bases and J by 4 bases, and 18 bases separated the two germline ends. CDR1 is MDHEN and CDR2 is SYDVKM in the germline V gene. Using reference TRBV28 and TRBJ1-5 for the parts outside the CDR3, the full variable domain is DVKVTQSSRYLVKRTGEKVFLECVQDMDHENMFWYRQDPGLGLRLIYFSYDVKMKEKGDIPEGYSVSREKKERFSLILESASTNQTSMYLCASSLPMTELNQPQHFGDGTRLSIL.

The J gene is TRBJ1-1, the V gene TRBV27, with 8 bases fitting TRBD1. The V gene's germline CDR1 is MNHEY and CDR2 SMNVEV (reference sequence). CDR3 length: 17 amino acids. The junction had 15 bases not matched to a gene; V was cut back by 5 bases and J by 4 bases. The CDR3 nucleotides are TGTGCCAGCAGTACCCTCTTCCAGGGGGCGACCGGCACTGAAGCTTTCTTT. Amino acids: CASSTLFQGATGTEAFF.

This chain links TRBV5-1 with TRBJ1-2, with a weak D call TRBD1 (5 bases). V gave up 4 bases and J gave up 5 bases, with 9 bases separating them. Germline V CDR1 and CDR2: SGHRS, YFSETQ. The CDR3 contains 12 residues. This chain's CDR3 is CASSIDRYGYTF. In DNA, the CDR3 is TGCGCCAGCAGCATTGACAGATATGGCTACACCTTC.

The gene calls are TRBV5-6 and TRBJ2-1, with D possibly matching TRBD2 (5 bases). V gave up 6 bases and J gave up 4 bases, with 17 bases separating them. The CDR3 extends over 15 amino acids. Germline values: CDR1 SGHDT, CDR2 YYEEEE. The CDR3 region has the DNA TGTGCCAGCATACCAGGACTTTACGGATACAATGAGCAGTTCTTC. The encoded protein is CASIPGLYGYNEQFF.

This chain uses TRBV19 with TRBJ1-1, with D tentatively TRBD1 (6 bases). V lost 7 bases and J 6 bases, leaving 15 bases between the germline ends. This CDR3 comprises 13 residues. Germline V gene sequence: CDR1 LNHDA, CDR2 SQIVND (reference sequence). This CDR3 reads CASTRRGVAEAFF. CDR3 nucleotide sequence: TGTGCCAGTACTCGAAGGGGGGTAGCTGAAGCTTTCTTT.

The CDR3 spells CAWKMPGATEAFF. Here the CDR3 DNA reads TGTGCCTGGAAGATGCCGGGGGCCACTGAAGCTTTCTTT. The chain couples TRBV30 to TRBJ1-1, with a tentative D call TRBD1 (6 bases). V was clipped by 4 bases and J by 4 bases, with 13 bases between them. Germline CDR1 is GTSNPN and CDR2 is SVGIG (reference sequence). This CDR3 is built from 13 residues.

V is TRBV11-2 and J is TRBJ1-6; D perhaps matches TRBD1 (5 bases). Germline V gene data show CDR1 as SGHAT and CDR2 as FQNNGV. This CDR3 spans 15 amino acids. The germline V and J ends were trimmed by 5 bases and 9 bases, with 17 bases remaining between them. The DNA of the CDR3 is TGTGCCAGCAGCCTACAGGTTCATGGGGGTTCACCCCTCCACTTT. This encodes CASSLQVHGGSPLHF.